This TCR beta chain was identified during a study of response to subunit inactivated influenza vaccine. This clonotype has only a few counts. MiXCR, run by TCRdb on the RT-PCR reads, gives a single entry per CDR3 protein. The table has about 190,000 distinct CDR3 sequences, 14% seen once. The germline V gene encodes CDR1 SQVTM and CDR2 ANQGSEA. The CDR3 has 11 residues. The sequences come from CD8+ T cells sorted from PBMCs, collected around 5 days after vaccination. The J gene is TRBJ2-7, the V gene TRBV29-1; no clear D gene. The clonotype comes from a man aged 50 to 59 who received an inactivated influenza vaccine. CDR3 sequence: CSSTDSYEQYF. CDR3 DNA sequence: TGCAGTAGTACAGACTCCTACGAGCAGTACTTC.